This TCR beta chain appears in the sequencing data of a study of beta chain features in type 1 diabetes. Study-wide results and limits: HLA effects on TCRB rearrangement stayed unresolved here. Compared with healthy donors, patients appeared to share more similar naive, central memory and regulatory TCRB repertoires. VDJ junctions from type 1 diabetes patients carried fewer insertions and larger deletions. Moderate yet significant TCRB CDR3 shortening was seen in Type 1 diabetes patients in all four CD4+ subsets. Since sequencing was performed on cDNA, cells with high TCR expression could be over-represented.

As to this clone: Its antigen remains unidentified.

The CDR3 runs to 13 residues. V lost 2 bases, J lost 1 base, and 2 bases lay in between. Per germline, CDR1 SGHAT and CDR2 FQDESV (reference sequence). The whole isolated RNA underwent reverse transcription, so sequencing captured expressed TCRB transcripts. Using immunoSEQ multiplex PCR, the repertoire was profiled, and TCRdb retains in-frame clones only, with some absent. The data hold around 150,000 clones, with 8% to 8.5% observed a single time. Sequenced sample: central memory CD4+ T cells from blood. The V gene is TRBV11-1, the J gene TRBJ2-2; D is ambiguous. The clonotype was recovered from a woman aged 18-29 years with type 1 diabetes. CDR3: CASSLQNTGELFF. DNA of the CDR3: TGTGCCAGCAGCTTACAGAACACCGGGGAGCTGTTTTTT.